This entry lists 16 T cell receptor beta chains sequenced from one sample in a study of blood T cell repertoires in COVID-19. Using immunoSEQ multiplex PCR, the repertoire was profiled, and TCRdb retains in-frame clones only, with some absent. The sample includes approximately 200,000 clones, roughly 82% of them seen just once. Sequencing was done on a sample of PBMCs or T cells enriched from blood (not recorded which). The receptor source for this set is a middle-aged man who had recovered from COVID-19.

The chain recombines TRBV11-3 with TRBJ1-1, with D possibly matching TRBD1 (6 bases). The ends were cut back, 1 base at V and 1 base at J, with 10 bases in the middle. CDR1 is SGHNT and CDR2 is YENEEA in the germline V gene. The CDR3 runs to 15 residues. Here the CDR3 DNA reads TGTGCCAGCAGCTTAGGAGGGGGTTGGAACACTGAAGCTTTCTTT. This codes for CASSLGGGWNTEAFF.

The chain uses TRBV4-3 and TRBJ1-1; D unresolved. CDR3 length: 15 residues. The germline V gene has CDR1 LGHNA and CDR2 YSLEER. Trimming removed 1 base from V and 12 bases from J, with 21 bases in between. CDR3 amino acids: CASSQVATMKYESFF. DNA of the CDR3: TGCGCCAGCAGCCAAGTCGCGACAATGAAGTATGAGTCTTTCTTT.

This chain uses TRBV30 with TRBJ1-3; maybe TRBD1 (5 bases). Trimming took off 2 bases at V and 6 bases at J, with 14 bases between the two ends. The germline V gene has CDR1 GTSNPN and CDR2 SVGIG (reference sequence). The CDR3 runs 14 residues. CDR3 nucleotides: TGTGCCTGGAGTTGGGGCAGGGCACAAAACACCATATATTTT. Translation: CAWSWGRAQNTIYF. Variable domain in full (rest from reference TRBV30 and TRBJ1-3): SQTIHQWPATLVQPVGSPLSLECTVEGTSNPNLYWYRQAAGRGLQLLFYSVGIGQISSEVPQNLSASRPQDRQFILSSKKLLLSDSGFYLCAWSWGRAQNTIYFGEGSWLTVV.

This CDR3 is CASSRRSGGGPEQFF. For the CDR3, the DNA is TGCGCCAGCAGTCGGAGGAGTGGGGGAGGACCTGAGCAGTTCTTC. The chain is built from TRBV4-3 and TRBJ2-1; weak D call: TRBD2 (6 bases). The CDR3 is 15 amino acids. CDR1 LGHNA and CDR2 YSLEER come from the germline V gene. V shed 6 bases and J shed 9 bases, with 21 bases lying between them.

V and J are TRBV7-8 and TRBJ2-1, with TRBD2 identical over 15 bases. This CDR3 spans 17 amino acids. V was pared by 7 bases and J by 8 bases, with 12 bases of the junction left unmatched. From germline, CDR1 is SGHVS and CDR2 FQNEAQ. CDR3 nucleotides: TGTGCCAGCACCCACCCCGGGACTAGCGGGAGGAGCCATGAGCAGTTCTTC. Protein sequence: CASTHPGTSGRSHEQFF.

The rearrangement links TRBV7-2 to TRBJ2-7; 8 bases are a match to TRBD2. CDR1 is SGHTA, CDR2 FQGNSA, per germline. The CDR3 runs 16 residues. V lost 3 bases and J lost 1; bases outside the gene matches: 8. The CDR3 here is CASSFVTGGPSYEQYV. CDR3 sequence (DNA): TGTGCCAGCAGCTTTGTAACGGGAGGGCCATCCTACGAGCAGTACGTC.

The genes are TRBV7-2 and TRBJ2-7; 7 nucleotides line up with TRBD1. J lost 3 bases, V lost 5 bases, and 7 bases had no gene match. Germline CDR1 SGHTA, CDR2 FQGNSA. This CDR3 is 14 amino acids long. The CDR3 spells CASSRTGSGYEQYF. In DNA, the CDR3 is TGTGCCAGCAGCCGGACAGGAAGCGGCTACGAGCAGTACTTC.

The rearrangement links TRBV29-1 to TRBJ2-3, with a weak D call TRBD1 (7 bases). V lost 8 bases, J lost 2 bases, and 14 bases lay in between. Germline CDR1 and CDR2: SQVTM and ANQGSEA. The CDR3 is 13 amino acids. This CDR3 reads CSPRGVPTDTQYF. The CDR3 bases are TGCAGCCCCAGGGGGGTTCCCACAGATACGCAGTATTTT.

This clone was observed a handful of times. This sequence joins TRBV27 and TRBJ2-1, with TRBD2 as a possible D gene (5 bases). CDR1 and CDR2 from the germline V gene are MNHEY and SMNVEV (reference sequence). The CDR3 runs 14 residues. Deletions cut 6 bases from V and 8 bases from J, with 17 bases between. CDR3 in amino acids: CASRRAPSSDEQFF. Written as DNA, the CDR3 is TGTGCCAGCAGGCGAGCCCCTAGCTCCGATGAGCAGTTCTTC.

The J gene is TRBJ2-1, the V gene TRBV5-1, with TRBD2 identical over 10 bases. Germline values: CDR1 SGHRS, CDR2 YFSETQ. Trimming removed 4 bases from V and 5 bases from J; junction bases left unmatched: 6. The CDR3 is made up of 15 amino acids. Here the CDR3 reads CASSVLAGGNNEQFF. The CDR3 nucleotides read TGCGCCAGCAGCGTGTTAGCGGGAGGCAACAATGAGCAGTTCTTC.

Only a few counts were recorded for this clone. The V call is TRBV6-5, the J call TRBJ1-5, with unresolved D. Per germline, CDR1 MNHEY and CDR2 SVGAGI. CDR3 length: 13 amino acids. Trimming took off 10 bases at V and 2 bases at J, with 12 bases between the two ends. CDR3 DNA sequence: TGTGCCACCTCGGACGGGGGCAATCAGCCCCAGCATTTT. Translated, it gives CATSDGGNQPQHF.

This sequence joins TRBV3-1 (or the pseudogene TRBV3-2) and TRBJ1-1; TRBD1 aligns across 10 bases. V lost 0 bases, J lost 4 bases, and 14 bases stayed unmatched. The CDR3 contains 19 residues. Germline loops: CDR1 LGHDT, CDR2 YNNKEL (reference sequence). CDR3 nucleotide sequence: TGTGCCAGCAGCCAAGACCCCGGTGGGACAGGGGTGAAGAGCACTGAAGCTTTCTTT. Translated, it gives CASSQDPGGTGVKSTEAFF.

CDR3 amino acids: CASSPTGTYNEQFF. The CDR3 DNA reads TGTGCCAGCAGCCCGACAGGGACCTACAATGAGCAGTTCTTC. The chain couples TRBV11-3 to TRBJ2-1; 7 bases match TRBD1. Germline loops: CDR1 SGHNT, CDR2 YENEEA. This CDR3 has 14 residues. With 5 bases clipped from V and 2 bases from J, the junction kept 3 bases outside the gene matches. The variable domain in full, completed from reference TRBV11-3 and TRBJ2-1, reads EAGVVQSPRYKIIEKKQPVAFWCNPISGHNTLYWYLQNLGQGPELLIRYENEEAVDDSQLPKDRFSAERLKGVDSTLKIQPAELGDSAVYLCASSPTGTYNEQFFGPGTRLTVL.

The rearrangement links TRBV5-6 to TRBJ2-1; tentative D call: TRBD2 (6 bases). The ends were cut back, 1 base at V and 1 base at J, with 9 bases in the middle. CDR1 is SGHDT and CDR2 is YYEEEE in the germline V gene. The CDR3 is 15 residues long. The CDR3 DNA follows: TGTGCCAGCAGCTTGCTAGCGCATTCCTACAATGAGCAGTTCTTC. It translates to CASSLLAHSYNEQFF.

This chain uses TRBV18 with TRBJ2-5; 9 nucleotides line up with TRBD1. The J segment lost 5 bases and the V segment lost 2 bases, leaving 9 bases of the junction unmatched. Per the germline V gene, CDR1 is KGHSH and CDR2 is LQKENI. The CDR3 runs to 16 residues. The CDR3 loop reads CASSPLPGQGRETQYF. For the CDR3, the DNA is TGTGCCAGCTCACCATTACCGGGACAGGGCAGGGAGACCCAGTACTTC. The entire variable domain, with the rest obtained from reference TRBV18 and TRBJ2-5, is as follows: NAGVMQNPRHLVRRRGQEARLRCSPMKGHSHVYWYRQLPEEGLKFMVYLQKENIIDESGMPKERFSAEFPKEGPSILRIQQVVRGDSAAYFCASSPLPGQGRETQYFGPGTRLLVL.

V and J are TRBV27 and TRBJ2-1; 12 bases align to TRBD2. This CDR3 contains 15 residues. Per the germline V gene, CDR1 is MNHEY and CDR2 is SMNVEV (reference sequence). V shed 5 bases, J shed 8 bases, and the junction held 7 bases outside the gene matches. The CDR3 spells CASSLTSGSGHEQFF. The CDR3 DNA follows: TGTGCCAGCAGTCTGACTAGCGGGAGTGGACATGAGCAGTTCTTC.